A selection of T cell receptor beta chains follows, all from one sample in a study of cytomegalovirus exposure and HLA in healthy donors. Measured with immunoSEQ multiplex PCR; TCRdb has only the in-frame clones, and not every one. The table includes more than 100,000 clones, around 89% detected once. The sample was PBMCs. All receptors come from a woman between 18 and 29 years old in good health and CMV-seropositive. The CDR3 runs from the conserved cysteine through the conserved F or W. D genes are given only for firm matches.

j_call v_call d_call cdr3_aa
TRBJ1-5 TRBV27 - CASSPYSNQPQHF
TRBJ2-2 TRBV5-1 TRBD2 CASSSSRTAGGPAGELFF
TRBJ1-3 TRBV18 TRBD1 CASSPITGTGFAGTIYF
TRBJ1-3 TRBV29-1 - CSAAHRNTIYF
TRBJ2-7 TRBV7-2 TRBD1 CASSRRDRGYEQYF
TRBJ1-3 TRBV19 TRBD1 CASTRQGGNTIYF
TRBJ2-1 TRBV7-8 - CASSLQGGEEQFF
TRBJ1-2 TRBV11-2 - CASSLGQRDYGYTF
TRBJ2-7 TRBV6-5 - CASRPMGGEQYF
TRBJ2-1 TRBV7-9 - CASSLAGANEQFF
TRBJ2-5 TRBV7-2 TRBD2 CASSLTSVTETQYF
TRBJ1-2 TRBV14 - CASSQELGQSYGYTF
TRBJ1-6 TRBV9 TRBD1 CASSVRDREFSPLHF
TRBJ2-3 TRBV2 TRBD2 CASSDPGGGAFPGVDTQYF
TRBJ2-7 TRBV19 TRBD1 CASSIDREVSKEQYF
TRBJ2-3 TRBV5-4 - CASSFNKGAGDTQYF
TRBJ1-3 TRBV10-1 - CASSVRQVAGNTIYF
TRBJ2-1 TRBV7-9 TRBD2 CASSMGLAGPGQYEQFF
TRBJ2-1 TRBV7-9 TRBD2 CASSLVAGGNEQFF
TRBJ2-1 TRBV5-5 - CASSLSGSSYNEQFF
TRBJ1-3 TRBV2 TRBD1 CASVARDRGVRNTIYF
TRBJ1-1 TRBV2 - CASSNQGSNTEAFF
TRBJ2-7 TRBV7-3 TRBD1 CASSSSSGTGSNEQYF
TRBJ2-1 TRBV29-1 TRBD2 CSVGGTSRTDEQFF
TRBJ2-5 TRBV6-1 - CASSAGVSGETQYF
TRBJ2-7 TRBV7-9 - CASSLEGGNSYEQYF
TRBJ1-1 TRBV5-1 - CASSLNSNTEAFF
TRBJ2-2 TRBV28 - CATPFTGTGELFF
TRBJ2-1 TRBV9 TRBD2 CASSAVGLAEYNEQFF